This TCR beta chain was identified in a study of shared clonotypes between healthy human individuals. General study results and limits: Estimated richness values were generally larger in naive subsets than in memory subsets.

V was pared by 0 bases and J by 0 bases, with 29 bases between. The CDR3 runs 21 residues. Germline assignment: CDR1 SQVTM and CDR2 ANQGSEA. About this clone itself: Its antigen is not identified.

Adults of Caucasian background living in Nashville, Tennessee made up all donors. TCRdb's copy holds only in-frame clones and misses some; the assay was immunoSEQ multiplex PCR. The data contain around 1 million clones, over 60% of them seen just once; the ten biggest clones take up approximately 1.5%. The sequence was obtained from a man between 18 and 29 years old in good health. The sequenced sample was memory CD4+ T cells sorted from blood. Subset: CD45RA-negative fraction. The chain is built from TRBV29-1 and TRBJ1-1, with D maybe TRBD1 (5 bases). The CDR3 region is CSVEDWPRQGGRFALNTEAFF. CDR3 sequence (DNA): TGCAGCGTTGAAGATTGGCCTCGGCAGGGAGGTCGATTTGCCTTGAACACTGAAGCTTTCTTT.